Listed below are T cell receptor beta chains from one sample, sequenced in a study of CD8+ T cells in alopecia areata. The protocol was immunoSEQ multiplex PCR, while the TCRdb copy is restricted to in-frame clones and leaves out a portion. The table lists roughly 210,000 clones, less than 50% of them singletons. The sample in question was CD4+ T cells sorted from blood, obtained at approximately week 36, from a patient treated with tofacitinib. These receptors came from a human donor with alopecia areata. The CDR3 runs from the conserved cysteine through the conserved F or W.

j_gene,v_gene,CDR3aa
TRBJ2-1,TRBV20-1,CSATQGFEQFF
TRBJ1-1,TRBV5-1,CASSARTGPPDTEAFF
TRBJ2-1,TRBV29-1,CSVGVTGSNEQFF
TRBJ2-5,TRBV7-6,CASSFEPLAGPQETQYF
TRBJ2-5,TRBV28,CASSLTRGRPKTQYF
TRBJ2-2,TRBV5-1,CASSSTPYSGRGTGELFF
TRBJ2-7,TRBV7-6,CASSLVGTDEQYF
TRBJ2-7,TRBV4-2,CASSLRPGTGSYEQYF
TRBJ2-6,TRBV5-4,CASSSVRGRPTGANVLTF
TRBJ2-7,TRBV7-9,CASSPGTSAHEQYF
TRBJ1-1,TRBV9,CASSVGRVGEAFF
TRBJ1-2,TRBV5-1,CASSSGQGEEGYTF
TRBJ2-5,TRBV19,CASSGRDRGAKTQYF
TRBJ1-5,TRBV2,CASMGGGFQPQHF
TRBJ1-5,TRBV27,CASSQRQGKQPQHF
TRBJ2-6,TRBV5-6,CASSLGAGSGANVLTF
TRBJ2-5,TRBV30,CAWKSVGGWQETQYF
TRBJ2-3,TRBV5-1,CASSRIAASTDTQYF
TRBJ2-4,TRBV5-4,CASSGSGAKNIQYF
TRBJ2-2,TRBV9,CASSARDRGKSTGELFF
TRBJ2-2,TRBV6-5,CASRERGYTGELFF
TRBJ1-1,TRBV19,CASSLEVSQVF
TRBJ2-7,TRBV28,CASSLLRPEDYEQYF
TRBJ2-1,TRBV30,CAWSVKGLPYNEQFF
TRBJ2-2,TRBV7-2,CASSGLVHTGELFF
TRBJ2-1,TRBV5-1,CASSRTTSGAYNEQFF
TRBJ2-7,TRBV15,CATSKPRRGQGTYEQYF
TRBJ1-2,TRBV28,CASSLSPRTNYGYTF